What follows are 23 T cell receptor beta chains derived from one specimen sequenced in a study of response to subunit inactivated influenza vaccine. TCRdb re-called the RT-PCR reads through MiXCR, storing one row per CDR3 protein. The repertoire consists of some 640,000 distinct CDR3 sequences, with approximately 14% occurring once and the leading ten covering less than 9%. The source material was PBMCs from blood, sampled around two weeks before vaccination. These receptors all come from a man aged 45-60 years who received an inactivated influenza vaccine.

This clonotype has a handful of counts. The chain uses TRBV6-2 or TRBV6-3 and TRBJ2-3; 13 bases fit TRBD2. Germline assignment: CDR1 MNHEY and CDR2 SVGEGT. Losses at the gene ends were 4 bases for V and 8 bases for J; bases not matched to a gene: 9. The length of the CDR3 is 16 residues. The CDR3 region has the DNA TGTGCCAGCAGTTCCTGGACTAGCGGGAGTAGTCCTACGCAGTATTTT. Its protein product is CASSSWTSGSSPTQYF.

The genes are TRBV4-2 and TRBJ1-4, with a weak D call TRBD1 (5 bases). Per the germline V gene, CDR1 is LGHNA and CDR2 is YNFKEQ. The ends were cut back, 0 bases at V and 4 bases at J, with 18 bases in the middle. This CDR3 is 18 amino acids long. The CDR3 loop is CASSQDGVNRGRNEKLFF. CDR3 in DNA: TGTGCCAGCAGCCAAGATGGGGTGAACCGGGGCCGTAATGAAAAACTGTTTTTT.

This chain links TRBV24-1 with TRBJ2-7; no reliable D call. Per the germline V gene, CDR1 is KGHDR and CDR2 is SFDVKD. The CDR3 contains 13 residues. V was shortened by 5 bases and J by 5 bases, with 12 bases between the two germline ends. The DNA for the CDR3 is TGTGCCACCAGTGCCCACCACTCGGACGAGCAGTACTTC. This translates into CATSAHHSDEQYF.

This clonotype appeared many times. The CDR3 is CASSFTPGDADTQYF. The CDR3 region has the DNA TGTGCCAGCAGCTTTACCCCCGGGGATGCAGATACGCAGTATTTT. The genes are TRBV11-3 and TRBJ2-3; D possibly corresponds to TRBD2 (5 bases). Trimming cost V 3 bases and J 4 bases, with 14 bases left between them. CDR1 and CDR2 from the germline V gene are SGHNT and YENEEA. The CDR3 runs to 15 residues. Together with reference TRBV11-3 and TRBJ2-3, the CDR3 gives the full variable domain: EAGVVQSPRYKIIEKKQPVAFWCNPISGHNTLYWYLQNLGQGPELLIRYENEEAVDDSQLPKDRFSAERLKGVDSTLKIQPAELGDSAVYLCASSFTPGDADTQYFGPGTRLTVL.

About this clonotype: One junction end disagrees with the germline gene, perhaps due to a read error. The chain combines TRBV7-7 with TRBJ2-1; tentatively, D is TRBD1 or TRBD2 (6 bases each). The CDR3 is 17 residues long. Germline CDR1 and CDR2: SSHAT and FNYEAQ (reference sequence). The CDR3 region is CASSPVRPGAGYNEQFF. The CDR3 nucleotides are TGTGCTAGCAGCCCAGTCAGACCGGGGGCAGGTTACAATGAGCAGTTCTTC.

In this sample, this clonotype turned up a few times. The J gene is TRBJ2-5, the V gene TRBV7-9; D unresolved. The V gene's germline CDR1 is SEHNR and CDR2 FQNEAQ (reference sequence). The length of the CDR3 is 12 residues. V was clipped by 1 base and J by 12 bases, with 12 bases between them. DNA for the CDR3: TGTGCCAGCAGCTTAGGAATGCACGAGAAGTACTTC. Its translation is CASSLGMHEKYF.

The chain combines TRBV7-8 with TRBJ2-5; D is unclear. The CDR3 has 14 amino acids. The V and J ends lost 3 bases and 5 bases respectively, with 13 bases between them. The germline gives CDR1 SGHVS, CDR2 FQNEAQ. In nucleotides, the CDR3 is TGTGCCAGCAGCTTGTCATGGAGCATCGAGACCCAGTACTTC. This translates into CASSLSWSIETQYF.

CDR3 in DNA: TGCAGCGTAACAGGGGGCGAGATTGAAAAACTGTTTTTT. This encodes CSVTGGEIEKLFF. This chain uses TRBV29-1 with TRBJ1-4, with 9 bases lining up with TRBD1. J was trimmed by 7 bases and V by 6 bases; bases with no gene match: 6. The CDR3 runs to 13 residues. CDR1 and CDR2 (germline): SQVTM, ANQGSEA.

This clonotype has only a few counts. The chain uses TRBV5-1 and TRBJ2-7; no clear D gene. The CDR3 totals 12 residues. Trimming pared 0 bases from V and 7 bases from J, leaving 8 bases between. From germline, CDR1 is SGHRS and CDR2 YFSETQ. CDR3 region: CASSLARTEQYF. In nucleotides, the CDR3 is TGCGCCAGCAGCTTGGCCAGAACGGAGCAGTACTTC. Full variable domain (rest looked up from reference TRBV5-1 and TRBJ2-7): KAGVTQTPRYLIKTRGQQVTLSCSPISGHRSVSWYQQTPGQGLQFLFEYFSETQRNKGNFPGRFSGRQFSNSRSEMNVSTLELGDSALYLCASSLARTEQYFGPGTRLTVT.

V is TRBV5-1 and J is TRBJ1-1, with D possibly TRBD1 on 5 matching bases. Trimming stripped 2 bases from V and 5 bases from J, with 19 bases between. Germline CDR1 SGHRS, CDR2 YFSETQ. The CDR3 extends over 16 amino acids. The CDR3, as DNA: TGCGCCAGCAGCTTTGGCAGCAGGGCTATTGGGACTGAAGCTTTCTTT. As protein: CASSFGSRAIGTEAFF.

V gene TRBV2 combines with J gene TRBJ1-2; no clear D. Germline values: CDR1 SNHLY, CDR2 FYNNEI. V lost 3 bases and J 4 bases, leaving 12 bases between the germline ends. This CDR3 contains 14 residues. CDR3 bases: TGTGCCAGCAGTGACGGGAGGTTGGGCTATGGCTACACCTTC. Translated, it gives CASSDGRLGYGYTF.

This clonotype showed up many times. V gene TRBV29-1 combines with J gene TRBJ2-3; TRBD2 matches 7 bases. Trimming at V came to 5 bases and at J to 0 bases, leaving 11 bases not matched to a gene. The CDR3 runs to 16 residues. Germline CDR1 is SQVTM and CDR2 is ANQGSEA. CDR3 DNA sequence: TGCAGCGTTTCTTGGATCAGCGGGAAGAGCACAGATACGCAGTATTTT. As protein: CSVSWISGKSTDTQYF.

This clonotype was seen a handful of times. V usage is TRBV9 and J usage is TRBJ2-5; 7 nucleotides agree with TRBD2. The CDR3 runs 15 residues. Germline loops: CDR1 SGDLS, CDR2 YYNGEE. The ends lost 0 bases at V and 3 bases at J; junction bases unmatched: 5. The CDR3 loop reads CASSVAPAGKETQYF. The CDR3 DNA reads TGTGCCAGCAGCGTAGCACCAGCGGGAAAAGAGACCCAGTACTTC.

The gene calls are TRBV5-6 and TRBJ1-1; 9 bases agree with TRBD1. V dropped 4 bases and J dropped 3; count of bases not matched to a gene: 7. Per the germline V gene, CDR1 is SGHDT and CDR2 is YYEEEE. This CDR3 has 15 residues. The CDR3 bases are TGTGCCAGCAGCGGTACCGGGACAGGGTACACTGAAGCTTTCTTT. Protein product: CASSGTGTGYTEAFF.

DNA for the CDR3: TGCGCCAGCAGCCAGGGGACAGGGAATTACAATGAGCAGTTCTTC. Protein sequence: CASSQGTGNYNEQFF. The chain combines TRBV4-3 with TRBJ2-1, with 9 bases that match TRBD1. With 3 bases clipped from V and 4 bases from J, the junction kept 4 bases outside the gene matches. The length of the CDR3 is 15 residues. The germline V gene encodes CDR1 LGHNA and CDR2 YSLEER.

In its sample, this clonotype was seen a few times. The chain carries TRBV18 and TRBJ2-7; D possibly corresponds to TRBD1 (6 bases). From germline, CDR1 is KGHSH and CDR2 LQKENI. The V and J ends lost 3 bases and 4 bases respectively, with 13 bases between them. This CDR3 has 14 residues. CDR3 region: CASSPSGVHYEQYF. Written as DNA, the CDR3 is TGTGCCAGCTCACCGTCAGGGGTTCATTACGAGCAGTACTTC.

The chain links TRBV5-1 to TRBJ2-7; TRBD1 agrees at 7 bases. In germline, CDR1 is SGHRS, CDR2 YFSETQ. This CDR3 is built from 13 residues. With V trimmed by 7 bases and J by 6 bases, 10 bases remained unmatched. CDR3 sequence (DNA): TGCGCCAGCGGAAGACAGGGCGATGCCGAGCAGTACTTC. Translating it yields CASGRQGDAEQYF.

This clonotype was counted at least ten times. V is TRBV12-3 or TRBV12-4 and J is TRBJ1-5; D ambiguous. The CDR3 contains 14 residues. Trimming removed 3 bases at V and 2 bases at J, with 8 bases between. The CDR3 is CASSFLGGNQPQHF. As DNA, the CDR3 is TGTGCCAGCAGTTTTCTGGGTGGCAATCAGCCCCAGCATTTT.

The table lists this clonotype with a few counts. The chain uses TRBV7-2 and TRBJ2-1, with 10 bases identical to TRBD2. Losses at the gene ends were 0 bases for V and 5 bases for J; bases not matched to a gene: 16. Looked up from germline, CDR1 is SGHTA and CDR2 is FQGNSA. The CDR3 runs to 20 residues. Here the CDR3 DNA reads TGTGCCAGCAGCTTAGCCCGGGGGTGGCTAGCGGGAGCCCTCGACAATGAGCAGTTCTTC. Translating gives CASSLARGWLAGALDNEQFF.

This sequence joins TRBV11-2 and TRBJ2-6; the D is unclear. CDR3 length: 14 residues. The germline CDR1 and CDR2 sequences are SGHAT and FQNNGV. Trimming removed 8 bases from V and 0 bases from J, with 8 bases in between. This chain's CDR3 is CASQLNSGANVLTF. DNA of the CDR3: TGTGCCAGCCAATTAAACTCTGGGGCCAACGTCCTGACTTTC.

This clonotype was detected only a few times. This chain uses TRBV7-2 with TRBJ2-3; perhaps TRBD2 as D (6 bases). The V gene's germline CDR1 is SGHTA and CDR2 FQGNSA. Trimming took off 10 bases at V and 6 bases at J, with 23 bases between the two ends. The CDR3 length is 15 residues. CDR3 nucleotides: TGTGCCACCGGACTCCAGGCTAGCGATTCTGATACGCAGTATTTT. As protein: CATGLQASDSDTQYF.

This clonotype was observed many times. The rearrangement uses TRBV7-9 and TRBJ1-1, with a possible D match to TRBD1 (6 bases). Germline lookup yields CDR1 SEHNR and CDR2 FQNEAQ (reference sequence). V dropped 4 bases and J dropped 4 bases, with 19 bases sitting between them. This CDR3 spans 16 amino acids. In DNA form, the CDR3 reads TGTGCCAGCAGCTCACCGGGGGGGTCAGGGGCCACTGAAGCTTTCTTT. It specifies CASSSPGGSGATEAFF.

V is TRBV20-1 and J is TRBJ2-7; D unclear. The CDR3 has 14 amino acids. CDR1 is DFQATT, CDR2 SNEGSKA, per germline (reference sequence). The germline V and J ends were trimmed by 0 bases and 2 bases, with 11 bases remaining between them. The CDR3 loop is CSARDRVLAYEQYF. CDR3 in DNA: TGCAGTGCTAGAGACCGGGTCCTAGCCTACGAGCAGTACTTC.